This T cell receptor beta chain was sequenced for a study of shared clonotypes between healthy human individuals. Study-wide points: Some naive CD4 clonotypes, about 5.5%, turned up in common across a few donors.

Per the study methods: Without quality scores, immunoSEQ junctional reads could not be filtered like full-length reads. Here immunoSEQ multiplex PCR was the method, and the copy in TCRdb shows in-frame clones only, minus some. That table gives V, J and clone size, and the DNA gave D and trimming. The sample includes about 2.3 million clones, 85% to 95% seen only once; the top ten take 0.37%. V lost 0 bases and J lost 2, with 10 bases in between. The CDR3 runs to 15 residues. CDR1 is SGHDN and CDR2 is FVKESK in the germline V gene. Note on this clone: The antigen is unknown.

The receptor was isolated from a man younger than 35 in good health. Some clones in this sample may be carry-over from other donors' samples. The chain uses TRBV14 and TRBJ1-1, with D possibly matching TRBD1 (5 bases). The source material was naive CD4+ T cells from PBMCs. Subset in this sample: CD45RA+ positively selected. CDR3 in amino acids: CASSQDGADNTEAFF. The CDR3 region has the DNA TGTGCCAGCAGCCAAGATGGGGCAGATAACACTGAAGCTTTCTTT.